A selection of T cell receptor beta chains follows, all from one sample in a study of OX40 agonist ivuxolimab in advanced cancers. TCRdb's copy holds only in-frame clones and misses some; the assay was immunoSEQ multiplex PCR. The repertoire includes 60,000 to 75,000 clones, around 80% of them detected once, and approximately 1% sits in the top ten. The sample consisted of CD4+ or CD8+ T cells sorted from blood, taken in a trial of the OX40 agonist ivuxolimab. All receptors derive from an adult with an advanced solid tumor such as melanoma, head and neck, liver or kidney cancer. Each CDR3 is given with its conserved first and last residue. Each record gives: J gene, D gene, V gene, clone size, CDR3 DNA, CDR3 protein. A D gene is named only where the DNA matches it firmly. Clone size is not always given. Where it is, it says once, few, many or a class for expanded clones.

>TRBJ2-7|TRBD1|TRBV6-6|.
TGTGCCAGCAGTTACTCTCGACAGGGGGCCCCCACGTACTTC
CASSYSRQGAPTYF
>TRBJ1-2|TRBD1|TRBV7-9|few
TGTGCCAGCAGCTTAGCGGACAGGTTAAGGGACTACACCTTC
CASSLADRLRDYTF
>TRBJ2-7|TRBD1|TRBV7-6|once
TGTGCCAGCAGCATAACAGGGGGAGTTTCCTACGAGCAGTACTTC
CASSITGGVSYEQYF
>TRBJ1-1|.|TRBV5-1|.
TGCGCCAGCAGCTTGCGAGGAGGGGAGGCTTTCTTT
CASSLRGGEAFF
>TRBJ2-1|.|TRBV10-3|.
TGTGCCATCAGTGATCCGGGACTCAGACAAGAGCAGTTCTTC
CAISDPGLRQEQFF
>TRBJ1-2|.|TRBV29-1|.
TGCAGCGCGCCAAACCCGGGAAACTATGGCTACACCTTC
CSAPNPGNYGYTF
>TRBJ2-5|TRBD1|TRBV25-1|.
TGTGCCAGCAGTGAATGGGACAGTCTCCAAGAGACCCAGTACTTC
CASSEWDSLQETQYF
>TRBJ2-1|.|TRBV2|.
TGTGCCAGCAGTGGTTTTGGACAGAACTCCTACAATGAGCAGTTCTTC
CASSGFGQNSYNEQFF
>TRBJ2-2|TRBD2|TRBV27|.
TGTGCCAACAGTTTAACGGGCCAGAGCGGGGCCGGGGAGCTGTTTTTT
CANSLTGQSGAGELFF
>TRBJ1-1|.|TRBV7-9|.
TGTGCCAGCAGCTTAGTCTCCTCGGGGAACACTGAAGCTTTCTTT
CASSLVSSGNTEAFF
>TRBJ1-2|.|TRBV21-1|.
TGTGCCAGCAGCAAAGAGGGTACGACCTATGGCTACACCTTC
CASSKEGTTYGYTF
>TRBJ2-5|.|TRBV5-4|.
TGTGCCAGCAGCTTGGACGGCGTCGTGACCCAGTACTTC
CASSLDGVVTQYF
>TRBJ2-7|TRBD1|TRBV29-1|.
TGCAGCGTCCGAAAGGACAGGGCAGTTGGCGAGCAGTACTTC
CSVRKDRAVGEQYF
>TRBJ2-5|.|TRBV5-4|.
TGTGCCAGCAGCTTGGCCGGCAGGTTAGAGACCCAGTACTTC
CASSLAGRLETQYF
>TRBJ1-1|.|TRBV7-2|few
TGTGCCAGCAGCTTACCCGGCAGTGCTGAAGCTTTCTTT
CASSLPGSAEAFF
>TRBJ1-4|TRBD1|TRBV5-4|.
TGTGCCAGCAGCCCGACAGGGACAAATGAAAAACTGTTTTTT
CASSPTGTNEKLFF
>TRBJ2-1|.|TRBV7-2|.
TGTGCCAGCAGCTTAGGTCTGGACAGAGACTCGTTCTTC
CASSLGLDRDSFF
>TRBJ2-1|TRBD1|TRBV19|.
TGTGCCAGTAGTATTGCAGGGGGTGAGCAGTTCTTC
CASSIAGGEQFF
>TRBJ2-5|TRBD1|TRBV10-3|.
TGTGCCATCAGTGATAGGAGACAGGGGGGAGAGACCCAGTACTTC
CAISDRRQGGETQYF
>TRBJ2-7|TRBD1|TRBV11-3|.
TGTGCCAGCAGCTCGGGACAGGGGGCCCACGAGCAGTACTTC
CASSSGQGAHEQYF
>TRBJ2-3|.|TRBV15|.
TGTGCCACCAGCAGGGTCGTTGTAGATACGCAGTATTTT
CATSRVVVDTQYF
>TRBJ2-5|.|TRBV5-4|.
TGTGCCAGCAGCTTGGTCGCAGGGGAAGAGACCCAGTACTTC
CASSLVAGEETQYF
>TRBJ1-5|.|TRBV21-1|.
TGTGCCAGCAGCAAAGTTGTCAGGGAAGGAGATAGCTGGTGGAATCAGCCCCAGCATTTT
CASSKVVREGDSWWNQPQHF
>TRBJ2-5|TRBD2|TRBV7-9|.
TGTGCCAGCAGCGAGCGGGGGGGGGAAGAAGAGACCCAGTACTTC
CASSERGGEEETQYF
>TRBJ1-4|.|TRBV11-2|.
TGTGCCAGCAGCTCCAATTGGGGGCGACCTAATGAAAAACTGTTTTTT
CASSSNWGRPNEKLFF
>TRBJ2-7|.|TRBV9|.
TGTGCCAGACTGTACGAGCAGTACTTC
CARLYEQYF
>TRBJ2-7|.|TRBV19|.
TGTGCCAGTACCCCCGATGGCCTCCGTGTCGAGCAGTACTTC
CASTPDGLRVEQYF
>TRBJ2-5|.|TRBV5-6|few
TGTGCCAGCAGCTTGTTACAGGCTGAAAAGACCCAGTACTTC
CASSLLQAEKTQYF
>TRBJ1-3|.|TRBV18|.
TGTGCCAGCTCACCCACCCGGGGGGCTGGCACCATATATTTT
CASSPTRGAGTIYF
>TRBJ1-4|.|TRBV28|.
TGTGCCAGCAGTCCCACGACACAGAGGGGAGAAAAACTGTTTTTT
CASSPTTQRGEKLFF
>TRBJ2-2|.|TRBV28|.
TGTGCCAGCAGCACCGCGACTAGTCTTGATGGTACCGGGGAGCTGTTTTTT
CASSTATSLDGTGELFF
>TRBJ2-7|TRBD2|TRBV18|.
TGTGCCAGCTCTCCGGGACTAGCGGTGAATGCCTACGAGCAGTACTTC
CASSPGLAVNAYEQYF
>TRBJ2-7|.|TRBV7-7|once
TGTGCCAGCAGCCCATCACTCGAGCAGTACTTC
CASSPSLEQYF
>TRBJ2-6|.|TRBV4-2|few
TGTGCCAGCAGCCAAGATCTAGCGAGTTCTGGGGCCAACGTCCTGACTTTC
CASSQDLASSGANVLTF
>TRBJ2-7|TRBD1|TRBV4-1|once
TGCGCCAGCAGCCAAAGAAACCCGACAGGGCGGTACGAGCAGTACTTC
CASSQRNPTGRYEQYF
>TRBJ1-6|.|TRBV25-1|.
TGTGCCAGCAGGCGCGTCGGGAGCTCCTATAATTCACCCCTCCACTTT
CASRRVGSSYNSPLHF
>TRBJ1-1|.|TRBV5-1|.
TGCGCCAGCAGCACGGGTTACACTGAAGCTTTCTTT
CASSTGYTEAFF
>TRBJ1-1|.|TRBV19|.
TGTGCCAGTAGTGTCTCTTCCCGGATGAACACTGAAGCTTTCTTT
CASSVSSRMNTEAFF
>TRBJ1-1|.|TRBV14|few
TGTGCCAGCAGCCAAGTTTTCGGAGGGGCTGAAGCTTTCTTT
CASSQVFGGAEAFF
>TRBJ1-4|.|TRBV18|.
TGTGCCAGCTCCCGCCCTAGCGAAAAACTGTTTTTT
CASSRPSEKLFF
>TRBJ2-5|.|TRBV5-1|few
TGCGCCAGCAGCTTGAAGGCTGTCGGGACCCAGTACTTC
CASSLKAVGTQYF